This TCR beta chain derives from a study of identical twins. This clonotype was seen only a few times. Its target is unknown. General study results and limits: Abundant beta clonotypes from cord blood had fewer insertions, unlike memory repertoires, which showed none. Monozygotic twins shared more out-of-frame TCR alpha than recombination models predicted. Invariant cells of the MAIT and iNKT types might have partly distorted the zero-insertion analyses.

Template switching (which added a universal primer site) was used, and cDNA carried unique molecular identifiers. TCRdb recomputed calls from the 5' RACE reads with MiXCR, one row per CDR3 protein. The profile covers 15,000 to 20,000 distinct CDR3 sequences, with about two thirds appearing a single time and 5.9% taken by the ten largest. Trimming took 2 bases from V and 0 from J, leaving 8 bases between them. Germline CDR1 MNHEY, CDR2 SMNVEV (reference sequence). The CDR3 has 15 amino acids. This rearrangement joins TRBV27 to TRBJ2-1; possible D gene TRBD1, 6 bases. This clonotype was sampled from a woman aged 18-29 years in good health. This table probably holds off-target reads from a library built for another chain. The sample was memory (CD45RO+) T cells sorted from blood. CDR3 in amino acids: CASSLGGPSYNEQFF. The CDR3 nucleotides are TGTGCCAGCAGTTTAGGGGGCCCCTCCTACAATGAGCAGTTCTTC.